These T cell receptor beta chains were read from a single sample in a study of graft-versus-host responses after intestinal transplantation. Profiling relied on immunoSEQ multiplex PCR, and the TCRdb table lists in-frame clones only, not all of them. The data hold under 20,000 clones, with roughly nine tenths observed a single time. The specimen comprised PBMCs, sampled roughly 32 weeks after intestinal transplant. The receptors were sampled from a human patient who received an intestinal transplant, so some T cells may come from the graft donor. The CDR3 runs from the conserved cysteine through the conserved F or W. A D gene is named only where the DNA matches it firmly.

j_call v_call d_call cdr3_aa cdr3_nt
TRBJ1-6 TRBV15 TRBD1 CATSRDREIGFNSPLHF TGTGCCACCAGCAGGGACAGGGAAATAGGGTTTAATTCACCCCTCCACTTT
TRBJ2-5 TRBV19 TRBD2 CASSVGGGQETQYF TGTGCCAGTAGTGTCGGCGGGGGGCAAGAGACCCAGTACTTC
TRBJ1-2 TRBV6-1 NA CARYTANYGYTF TGTGCCAGATACACGGCTAACTATGGCTACACCTTC
TRBJ2-5 TRBV5-4 TRBD2 CASSLQAGGQETQYF TGTGCCAGCAGCCTACAGGCGGGGGGGCAAGAGACCCAGTACTTC
TRBJ2-7 TRBV23-1 NA CASEPLKAPYEQYF TGCGCCAGCGAGCCCTTAAAGGCCCCCTACGAGCAGTACTTC
TRBJ2-7 TRBV5-6 TRBD2 CASSFGLAGAPTYEQYF TGTGCCAGCAGCTTTGGACTAGCGGGGGCCCCTACCTACGAGCAGTACTTC
TRBJ1-3 TRBV28 TRBD1 CASSLRFLRRDSVNTIYF TGTGCCAGCAGTTTAAGGTTTTTACGTCGGGACAGCGTAAACACCATATATTTT
TRBJ1-2 TRBV6-5 TRBD1 CASSVYRGEYGYTF TGTGCCAGCAGTGTATACAGGGGGGAGTATGGCTACACCTTC
TRBJ2-7 TRBV7-2 TRBD2 CASGTRIVHEQYF TGTGCCAGCGGGACTAGGATTGTCCACGAGCAGTACTTC
TRBJ2-1 TRBV30 NA CAWGRGSRVEQFF TGTGCCTGGGGACGGGGTAGTCGGGTTGAGCAGTTCTTC